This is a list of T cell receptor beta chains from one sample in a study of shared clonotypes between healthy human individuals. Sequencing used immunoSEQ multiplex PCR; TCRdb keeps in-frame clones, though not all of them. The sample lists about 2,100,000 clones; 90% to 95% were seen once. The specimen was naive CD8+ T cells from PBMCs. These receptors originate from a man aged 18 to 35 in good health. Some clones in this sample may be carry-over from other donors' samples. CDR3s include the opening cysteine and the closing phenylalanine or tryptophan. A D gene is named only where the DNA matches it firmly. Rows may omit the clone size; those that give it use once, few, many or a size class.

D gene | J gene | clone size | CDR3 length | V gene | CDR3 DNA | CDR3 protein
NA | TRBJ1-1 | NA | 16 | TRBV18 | TGTGCCAGCTCACCACTTGAACGGGGAATCAACACTGAAGCTTTCTTT | CASSPLERGINTEAFF
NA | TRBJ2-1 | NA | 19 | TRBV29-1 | TGCAGCGTTGAATTTCGTACGTGGCCCAGCGGAGGTTCCTACAATGAGCAGTTCTTC | CSVEFRTWPSGGSYNEQFF
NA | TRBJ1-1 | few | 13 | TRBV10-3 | TGTGCCATCAGTGAGCGGGGCTTCGCTGAAGCTTTCTTT | CAISERGFAEAFF
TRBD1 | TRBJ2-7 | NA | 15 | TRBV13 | TGTGCCAGCAGTCCGAGGGGGCAGGGACCTGACCTTCAGTACTTC | CASSPRGQGPDLQYF
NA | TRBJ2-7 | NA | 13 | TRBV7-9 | TGTGCCAGCAGCCCAACGTGGTCCTACGAGCAGTACTTC | CASSPTWSYEQYF
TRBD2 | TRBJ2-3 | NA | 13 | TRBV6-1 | TGTGCCAGCAGTGGTAGCGGGGGAGATACGCAGTATTTT | CASSGSGGDTQYF
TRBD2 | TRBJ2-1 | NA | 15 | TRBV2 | TGTGCCAGCAGTGAAGGGACTAGCGGGAGTGATGAGCAGTTCTTC | CASSEGTSGSDEQFF
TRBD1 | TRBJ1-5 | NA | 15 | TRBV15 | TGTGCCACCAGCGGGGGACAGCTTCTCAATCAGCCCCAGCATTTT | CATSGGQLLNQPQHF
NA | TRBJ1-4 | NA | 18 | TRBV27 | TGTGCCATCCCCGGAGCGAGAATACAGGGCCCAACTAATGAAAAACTGTTTTTT | CAIPGARIQGPTNEKLFF
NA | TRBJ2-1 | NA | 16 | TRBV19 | TGTGCCAGTAGTATTTGGCCGGTCGAACCCTTGAATGAGCAGTTCTTC | CASSIWPVEPLNEQFF
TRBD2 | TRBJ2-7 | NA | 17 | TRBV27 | TGTGCCAGCAGTTCCCTCCCGCTAGCGGGACGAAGGGCCGAGCAGTACTTC | CASSSLPLAGRRAEQYF
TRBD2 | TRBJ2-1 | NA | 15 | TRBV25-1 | TGTGCCAGCAGTGATTCCCTAGCGGGGAAGGGTGAGCAGTTCTTC | CASSDSLAGKGEQFF
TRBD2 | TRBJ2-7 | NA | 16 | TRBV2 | TGTGCCAGCACCCTCCGTACGGCGGGAGTAGGGGACGAGCAGTACTTC | CASTLRTAGVGDEQYF
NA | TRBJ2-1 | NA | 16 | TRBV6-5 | TGTGCCAGCAGTTACGGGCGGGCTAGCTCCTACAATGAGCAGTTCTTC | CASSYGRASSYNEQFF
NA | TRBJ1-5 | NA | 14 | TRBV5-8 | TGTGCCAGCAGCTTGGACAGCGACAATCAGCCCCAGCATTTT | CASSLDSDNQPQHF
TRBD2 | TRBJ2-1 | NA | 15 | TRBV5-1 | TGCGCCAGCAGCTTGGTGGGCGGGAGTTTGAATGAGCAGTTCTTC | CASSLVGGSLNEQFF
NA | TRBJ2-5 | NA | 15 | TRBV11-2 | TGTGCCAGCAGCTTAAACACCGTTAGTCAAGAGACCCAGTACTTC | CASSLNTVSQETQYF
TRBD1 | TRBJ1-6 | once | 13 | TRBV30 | TGTGCCTGGAGTGTCGGGGACAGGGGTCCCCTCCACTTT | CAWSVGDRGPLHF
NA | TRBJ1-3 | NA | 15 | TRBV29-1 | TGCAGCGTTGAAGATGCTTGGAGCTCTGGAAACACCATATATTTT | CSVEDAWSSGNTIYF
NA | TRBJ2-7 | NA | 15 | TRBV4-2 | TGTGCCAGCAGCCAAGTGGAGGGAGCCACCTACGAGCAGTACTTC | CASSQVEGATYEQYF
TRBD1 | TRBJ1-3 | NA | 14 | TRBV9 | TGTGCCAGCAGCGCCGGGACAGGAGGAAACACCATATATTTT | CASSAGTGGNTIYF
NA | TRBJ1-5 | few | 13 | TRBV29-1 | TGCAGCGTGGGGGGCAGGGGCAATCAGCCCCAGCATTTT | CSVGGRGNQPQHF
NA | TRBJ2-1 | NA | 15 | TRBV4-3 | TGCGCCAGCAGCCAAGATACATTTGAGGGTTCTAGTAGGTTCTTC | CASSQDTFEGSSRFF
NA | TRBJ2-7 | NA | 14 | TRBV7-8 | TGTGCCAGCAGCCCTGGGCTGTACGGCTACGAGCAGTACTTC | CASSPGLYGYEQYF
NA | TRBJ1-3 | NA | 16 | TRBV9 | TGTGCCAGCAGCGTGGGCGGAGGAAACTCTGGAAACACCATATATTTT | CASSVGGGNSGNTIYF
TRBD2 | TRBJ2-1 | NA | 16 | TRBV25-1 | TGTGCCAGCAGTGAACGAACTAGCGGGAGGCTCAATGAGCAGTTCTTC | CASSERTSGRLNEQFF
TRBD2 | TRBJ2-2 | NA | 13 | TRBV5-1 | TGCGCCAGCAGCCGTAGCGGGGCCGGGGAGCTGTTTTTT | CASSRSGAGELFF
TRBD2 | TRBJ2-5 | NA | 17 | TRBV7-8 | TGTGCCAGCAGCCGGGGACTAGCGGAAGTAGATCAAGAGACCCAGTACTTC | CASSRGLAEVDQETQYF
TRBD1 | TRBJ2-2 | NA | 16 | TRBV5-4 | TGTGCCAGCACCTTCATAAGGGACAGGGACACCGGGGAGCTGTTTTTT | CASTFIRDRDTGELFF
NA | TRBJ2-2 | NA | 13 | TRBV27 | TGTGCCAGCAGCCAACGCTTGGCCGGGGAGCTGTTTTTT | CASSQRLAGELFF
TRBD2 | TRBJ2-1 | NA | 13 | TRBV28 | TGTGCCAGCAGTTTAATAGCGGGCGCTAAGCAGTTCTTC | CASSLIAGAKQFF
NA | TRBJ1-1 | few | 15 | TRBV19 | TGTGCCAGTAGTATGTCGTCAGGGATGGGCACTGAAGCTTTCTTT | CASSMSSGMGTEAFF
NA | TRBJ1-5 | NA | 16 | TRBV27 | TGTGCCAGCAGTCCCTCCATGGGACCAAAGAATCAGCCCCAGCATTTT | CASSPSMGPKNQPQHF
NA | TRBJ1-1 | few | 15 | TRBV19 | TGTGCCAGTAGTTTCCGCGGGGGAGGGAACACTGAAGCTTTCTTT | CASSFRGGGNTEAFF
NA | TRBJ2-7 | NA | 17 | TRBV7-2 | TGTGCCAGCAGCTTATCCTACGGCCTACTCGGAACCTACGAGCAGTACTTC | CASSLSYGLLGTYEQYF
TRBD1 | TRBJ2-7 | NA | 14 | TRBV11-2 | TGTGCCAGCAGCTACCCGGGACAGTACTACGAGCAGTACTTC | CASSYPGQYYEQYF
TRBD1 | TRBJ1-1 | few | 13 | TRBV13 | TGTGCCAGCAGCGCGGGACAGGCCACTGAAGCTTTCTTT | CASSAGQATEAFF
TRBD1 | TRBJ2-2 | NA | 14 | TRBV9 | TGTGCCAGCAGCGCAAGACAGGGAAGCGGGGAGCTGTTTTTT | CASSARQGSGELFF
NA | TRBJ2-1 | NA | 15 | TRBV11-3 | TGTGCCAGCAGCTTAGATTGGGCTAGTGGCAATGAGCAGTTCTTC | CASSLDWASGNEQFF
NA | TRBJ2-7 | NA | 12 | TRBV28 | TGTGCCAGCAGTTTATCGGGGAGGGAGCAGTACTTC | CASSLSGREQYF